The next 23 T cell receptor beta chains were all read from a single sample in a study of blood T cell repertoires in COVID-19. Here immunoSEQ multiplex PCR was the method, and the copy in TCRdb shows in-frame clones only, minus some. This table has 95,000 or so clones, roughly 80% appearing once. The specimen sequenced was peripheral blood. Receptors originate from a man at least 80 years old with active or convalescent COVID-19.

This clone has a single count. This chain uses TRBV19 with TRBJ1-1; D is uncertain. V lost 1 base and J lost 2, with 11 bases in between. CDR3 length equals 15 residues. Germline V gene sequence: CDR1 LNHDA, CDR2 SQIVND (reference sequence). In nucleotides, the CDR3 is TGTGCCAGTAGTATAGCCCCAACAGTTAACACTGAAGCTTTCTTT. Translating gives CASSIAPTVNTEAFF.

V usage is TRBV9 and J usage is TRBJ2-5; D is perhaps TRBD2 (5 bases). The CDR3 extends over 14 amino acids. The germline V and J ends were trimmed by 4 bases and 4 bases, with 14 bases remaining between them. Per the germline V gene, CDR1 is SGDLS and CDR2 is YYNGEE. The CDR3 coding sequence is TGTGCCAGCAGCCCCCGGGGTCTAGGAGAGACCCAGTACTTC. Encoded protein: CASSPRGLGETQYF.

This clone appeared once. Here the CDR3 reads CASSPSSYNSPLHF. Here the CDR3 DNA reads TGTGCCAGCTCACCGAGCTCCTATAATTCACCCCTCCACTTT. The V and J genes are TRBV18 and TRBJ1-6; no definite D call. Germline V gene lookup returns CDR1 KGHSH and CDR2 LQKENI. Trimming took 3 bases from V and 0 from J, leaving 3 bases between them. There are 14 residues in the CDR3. Using reference TRBV18 and TRBJ1-6 for the parts outside the CDR3, the full variable domain is NAGVMQNPRHLVRRRGQEARLRCSPMKGHSHVYWYRQLPEEGLKFMVYLQKENIIDESGMPKERFSAEFPKEGPSILRIQQVVRGDSAAYFCASSPSSYNSPLHFGNGTRLTVT.

The chain joins TRBV29-1 to TRBJ2-1; a weak D match, TRBD2 (7 bases). Looked up from germline, CDR1 is SQVTM and CDR2 is ANQGSEA. The CDR3 totals 12 residues. The ends were cut back, 4 bases at V and 7 bases at J, with 11 bases in the middle. CDR3 nucleotides: TGCAGCGTTGCCAGGGGAGGGAATGAGCAGTTCTTC. It yields the protein CSVARGGNEQFF.

The gene calls are TRBV5-1 and TRBJ2-7; D is uncertain. This CDR3 is built from 13 residues. The germline V gene has CDR1 SGHRS and CDR2 YFSETQ. Trimming removed 0 bases at V and 3 bases at J, with 7 bases between. In DNA form, the CDR3 reads TGCGCCAGCAGCTTGGCTCAGTTCTACGAGCAGTACTTC. Its protein product is CASSLAQFYEQYF. The full variable domain, its missing parts supplied by reference TRBV5-1 and TRBJ2-7, is KAGVTQTPRYLIKTRGQQVTLSCSPISGHRSVSWYQQTPGQGLQFLFEYFSETQRNKGNFPGRFSGRQFSNSRSEMNVSTLELGDSALYLCASSLAQFYEQYFGPGTRLTVT.

This clone was seen at least ten times. The V call is TRBV11-2, the J call TRBJ1-1; weak D call: TRBD1 (6 bases). The germline V and J ends were trimmed by 5 bases and 0 bases, with 16 bases remaining between them. The V gene's germline CDR1 is SGHAT and CDR2 FQNNGV. CDR3 length: 16 amino acids. The CDR3 sequence is CASSKGEWVMNTEAFF. The CDR3 DNA is TGTGCCAGCAGCAAGGGGGAATGGGTCATGAACACTGAAGCTTTCTTT.

This chain joins TRBV15 and TRBJ1-2, with TRBD1 identical over 11 bases. CDR1 LNHNV and CDR2 YYDKDF come from the germline V gene (reference sequence). This CDR3 has 15 residues. The ends lost 2 bases at V and 8 bases at J; junction bases unmatched: 7. This chain's CDR3 is CATSRRGQGVVGYTF. CDR3 DNA: TGTGCCACCAGCAGAAGGGGACAGGGGGTAGTGGGCTACACCTTC.

The chain couples TRBV7-6 to TRBJ1-5; TRBD1 agrees at 10 bases. Per the germline V gene, CDR1 is SGHVS and CDR2 is FNYEAQ. CDR3 size: 16 residues. With 1 base clipped from V and 3 bases from J, the junction kept 3 bases outside the gene matches. The CDR3: CASSLGGQGSNQPQHF. CDR3 in DNA: TGTGCCAGCAGCTTAGGGGGACAGGGGTCCAATCAGCCCCAGCATTTT.

The chain combines TRBV12-3 or TRBV12-4 with TRBJ1-3, with D perhaps TRBD1 (6 bases). Trimming removed 8 bases from V and 4 bases from J, with 9 bases in between. The CDR3 totals 12 residues. The chain's CDR3 is CASSRGGNTIYF. The DNA of the CDR3 is TGTGCCAGCTCCAGGGGAGGAAACACCATATATTTT.

In this sample, this clone turned up a few times. The J gene is TRBJ1-3, the V gene TRBV11-3; D gene ambiguous. V lost 6 bases, J lost 0 bases, and 12 bases lay in between. The germline CDR1 and CDR2 sequences are SGHNT and YENEEA. This CDR3 is built from 15 residues. CDR3 bases: TGTGCCAGCAGACTAGGTGTGAACTCTGGAAACACCATATATTTT. As protein: CASRLGVNSGNTIYF. Full variable domain (remainder filled in from reference TRBV11-3 and TRBJ1-3): EAGVVQSPRYKIIEKKQPVAFWCNPISGHNTLYWYLQNLGQGPELLIRYENEEAVDDSQLPKDRFSAERLKGVDSTLKIQPAELGDSAVYLCASRLGVNSGNTIYFGEGSWLTVV.

The rearrangement links TRBV29-1 to TRBJ2-7; TRBD1 matches at 9 bases. This CDR3 region has 13 residues. Germline values: CDR1 SQVTM, CDR2 ANQGSEA. V lost 4 bases and J lost 2; bases outside the gene matches: 3. The CDR3 DNA follows: TGCAGCGTTGGTGGACAGGGGACCTACGAGCAGTACTTC. Encoded protein: CSVGGQGTYEQYF.

The chain joins TRBV11-2 to TRBJ2-3; 9 bases line up with TRBD2. J gave up 6 bases and V 3 bases, and 4 bases lay outside the gene matches. There are 14 residues in the CDR3. The germline CDR1 and CDR2 sequences are SGHAT and FQNNGV. The CDR3 protein is CASSLRGGRDTQYF. The CDR3 DNA is TGTGCCAGCAGCTTGCGGGGGGGCCGGGATACGCAGTATTTT.

This sequence joins TRBV19 and TRBJ2-2; 12 positions match TRBD2. V gave up 3 bases and J gave up 6 bases; unmatched junction bases: 2. The CDR3 runs 15 residues. CDR1 and CDR2 (germline): LNHDA, SQIVND (reference sequence). This CDR3 is CASSMTSGGPGELFF. As DNA, the CDR3 is TGTGCCAGTAGTATGACTAGCGGGGGCCCCGGGGAGCTGTTTTTT.

This chain uses TRBV13 with TRBJ2-2; maybe TRBD2 (6 bases). The length of the CDR3 is 16 residues. The germline V gene has CDR1 PRHDT and CDR2 FYEKMQ (reference sequence). V lost 0 bases and J lost 4, with 12 bases in between. The CDR3 DNA is TGTGCCAGCAGCTTAGGGGGCCAGGGAGGCACCGGGGAGCTGTTTTTT. It translates to CASSLGGQGGTGELFF.

The rearrangement links TRBV5-1 to TRBJ2-3; D is undetermined. V lost 0 bases and J lost 3, with 8 bases in between. The germline V gene encodes CDR1 SGHRS and CDR2 YFSETQ. CDR3 length: 14 amino acids. CDR3 bases: TGCGCCAGCAGCTTGGTACGCAGAACAGATACGCAGTATTTT. Encoded protein: CASSLVRRTDTQYF. The full variable domain, in which reference TRBV5-1 and TRBJ2-3 provide the parts outside the CDR3, is KAGVTQTPRYLIKTRGQQVTLSCSPISGHRSVSWYQQTPGQGLQFLFEYFSETQRNKGNFPGRFSGRQFSNSRSEMNVSTLELGDSALYLCASSLVRRTDTQYFGPGTRLTVL.

The chain uses TRBV6-5 and TRBJ2-7; 8 nucleotides match TRBD1. The trim removed 7 bases at V and 4 bases at J, leaving 6 bases unmatched. The CDR3 is 13 residues long. The germline V gene has CDR1 MNHEY and CDR2 SVGAGI. The CDR3 region is CASMAGGGYEQYF. The CDR3 coding sequence is TGTGCCAGCATGGCAGGGGGCGGATACGAGCAGTACTTC.

This chain uses TRBV7-9 with TRBJ2-5; 10 bases line up with TRBD1. CDR1 is SEHNR and CDR2 is FQNEAQ in the germline V gene (reference sequence). The J segment lost 4 bases and the V segment lost 6 bases, leaving 5 bases of the junction unmatched. The CDR3 extends over 14 amino acids. The CDR3 protein is CASRRQGALETQYF. CDR3 nucleotide sequence: TGTGCCAGCAGACGACAGGGGGCCTTAGAGACCCAGTACTTC.

CDR3 amino acids: CASSPRGPSTNEKLFF. The CDR3 DNA reads as TGTGCCAGCAGCCCCAGGGGGCCCTCAACTAATGAAAAACTGTTTTTT. J is TRBJ1-4 and V is TRBV7-9; 8 nucleotides agree with TRBD1. The germline CDR1 and CDR2 sequences are SEHNR and FQNEAQ (reference sequence). J was trimmed by 0 bases and V by 5 bases; bases with no gene match: 5. CDR3 length equals 16 residues. The complete variable domain, with remaining parts taken from reference TRBV7-9 and TRBJ1-4, reads DTGVSQNPRHKITKRGQNVTFRCDPISEHNRLYWYRQTLGQGPEFLTYFQNEAQLEKSRLLSDRFSAERPKGSFSTLEIQRTEQGDSAMYLCASSPRGPSTNEKLFFGSGTQLSVL.

The chain joins TRBV25-1 to TRBJ1-2, with a tentative D call TRBD1 (6 bases). Germline V gene lookup returns CDR1 MGHDK and CDR2 SYGVNS. V lost 3 bases, J lost 4 bases, and 12 bases lay in between. There are 14 residues in the CDR3. In DNA form, the CDR3 reads TGTGCCAGCAGTGATCCAGGGGTCTTCTATGGCTACACCTTC. Translated: CASSDPGVFYGYTF.

V gene TRBV30 combines with J gene TRBJ1-1; D not resolved. The CDR3 has 14 amino acids. V was clipped by 3 bases and J by 3 bases, with 14 bases between them. Germline V gene lookup returns CDR1 GTSNPN and CDR2 SVGIG (reference sequence). CDR3 DNA sequence: TGTGCCTGGAGCGGCCCAGGTCTATACACTGAAGCTTTCTTT. Translated, it gives CAWSGPGLYTEAFF.

The rearrangement uses TRBV28 and TRBJ1-1; 7 nucleotides agree with TRBD1. V lost 5 bases, J lost 5 bases, and 8 bases stayed unmatched. Germline values: CDR1 MDHEN, CDR2 SYDVKM. The CDR3 has 14 amino acids. CDR3 bases: TGTGCCAGCAGTGAGACAGGGCGGAGGACTGAAGCTTTCTTT. Residues: CASSETGRRTEAFF.

The V gene is TRBV25-1, the J gene TRBJ2-1; D is perhaps TRBD2 (6 bases). There are 16 residues in the CDR3. Trimming left V 6 bases short and J 0 bases short, with 15 bases between. The germline V gene has CDR1 MGHDK and CDR2 SYGVNS. The CDR3 DNA sequence: TGTGCCAGCAGGGGGATGGAGGGGCGCTCCTACAATGAGCAGTTCTTC. This sequence encodes CASRGMEGRSYNEQFF.

V and J are TRBV5-1 and TRBJ2-3, with 7 bases fitting TRBD2. This CDR3 is 14 amino acids long. J gave up 0 bases and V 7 bases, and 5 bases lay outside the gene matches. Germline V gene sequence: CDR1 SGHRS, CDR2 YFSETQ. CDR3 residues: CASADSGSTDTQYF. The CDR3 DNA sequence: TGCGCCAGCGCGGATAGCGGGAGCACAGATACGCAGTATTTT.